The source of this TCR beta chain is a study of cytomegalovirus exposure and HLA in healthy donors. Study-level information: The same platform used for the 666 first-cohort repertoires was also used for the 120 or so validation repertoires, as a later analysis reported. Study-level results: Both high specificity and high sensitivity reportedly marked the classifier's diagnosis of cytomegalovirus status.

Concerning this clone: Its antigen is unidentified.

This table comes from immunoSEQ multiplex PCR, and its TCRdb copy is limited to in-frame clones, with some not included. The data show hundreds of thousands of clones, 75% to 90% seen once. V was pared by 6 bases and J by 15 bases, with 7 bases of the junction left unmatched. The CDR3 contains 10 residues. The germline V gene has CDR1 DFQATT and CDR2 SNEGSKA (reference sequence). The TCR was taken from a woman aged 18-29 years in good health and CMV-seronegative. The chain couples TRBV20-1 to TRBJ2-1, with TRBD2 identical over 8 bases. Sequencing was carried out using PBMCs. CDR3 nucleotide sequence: TGCAGTGCGGAAAGCGGGGGCACGTTCTTC. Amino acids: CSAESGGTFF.